This note documents a single T cell receptor (beta chain) sequence. Its cognate antigen is unknown. Via MiXCR, TCRdb re-called the reads, giving one row per CDR3 protein. The data contain 310,000 or so distinct CDR3 sequences, 25% of them singletons. The source of the sample is a study of T cell repertoires in cytomegalovirus infection. Overall study: Alongside well-studied HLA-B-restricted CMV epitopes, recently identified HLA-C-restricted CMV epitopes were also used. Both a matching HLA type and CMV infection were indicated by public TCR beta signatures.

Broader study findings: Cumulative frequency (of public TCR beta family members) identified carriers of CMV plus the relevant HLA. Predominance within the ex vivo response was attributable to HLA-C-restricted CMV-specific TCR beta clonotypes.

This sequence was found in a human donor in good health (CMV status not recorded). Some clones in this sample may be carry-over from other donors' samples. The sample consisted of cultured PBMCs, taken from culture after CMV antigen stimulation.

This chain's CDR3 is CASSYLGAENTEAFF. The CDR3 nucleotides are TGTGCCAGCAGTTACCTGGGGGCCGAGAACACTGAAGCTTTCTTT. This rearrangement joins TRBV6-2 or TRBV6-3 to TRBJ1-1; tentatively, D is TRBD1 (6 bases). Germline V gene sequence: CDR1 MNHEY, CDR2 SVGEGT. Trimming left V 2 bases short and J 1 base short, with 11 bases between. This CDR3 comprises 15 residues.